Following are 2 T cell receptor beta chains from one sample sequenced in a study of blood T cell repertoires in COVID-19. The table came from immunoSEQ multiplex PCR; TCRdb's copy has only in-frame clones and leaves some out. The sample holds around 160,000 clones, about 90% seen once. The sample comprised peripheral blood. These TCRs come from a human donor in a cohort sampled during active COVID-19.

The V gene is TRBV28, the J gene TRBJ1-1; TRBD1 matches at 7 bases. J was trimmed by 2 bases and V by 2 bases; bases with no gene match: 5. The CDR3 contains 15 residues. Per the germline V gene, CDR1 is MDHEN and CDR2 is SYDVKM. The CDR3: CASSLPGQPNTEAFF. CDR3 sequence (DNA): TGTGCCAGCAGTTTACCGGGACAGCCAAACACTGAAGCTTTCTTT.

This chain joins TRBV30 and TRBJ1-1; D not certain. Trimming pared 3 bases from V and 2 bases from J, leaving 19 bases between. Germline CDR1 GTSNPN, CDR2 SVGIG (reference sequence). The CDR3 runs 16 residues. CDR3 residues: CAWRTTLPRLNTEAFF. CDR3 DNA sequence: TGTGCCTGGAGGACAACTCTCCCCAGGCTTAACACTGAAGCTTTCTTT.